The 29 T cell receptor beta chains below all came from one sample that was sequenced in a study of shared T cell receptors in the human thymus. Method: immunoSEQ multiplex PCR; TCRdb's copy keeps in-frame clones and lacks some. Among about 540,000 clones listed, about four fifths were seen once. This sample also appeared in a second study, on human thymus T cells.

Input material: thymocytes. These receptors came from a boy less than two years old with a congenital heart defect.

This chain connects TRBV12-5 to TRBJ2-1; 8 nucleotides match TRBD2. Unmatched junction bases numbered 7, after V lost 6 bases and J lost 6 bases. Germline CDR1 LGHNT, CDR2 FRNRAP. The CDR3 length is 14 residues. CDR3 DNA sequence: TGTGCTAGTGGCACCGGGACTAGTCCCAATGAGCAGTTCTTC. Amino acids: CASGTGTSPNEQFF.

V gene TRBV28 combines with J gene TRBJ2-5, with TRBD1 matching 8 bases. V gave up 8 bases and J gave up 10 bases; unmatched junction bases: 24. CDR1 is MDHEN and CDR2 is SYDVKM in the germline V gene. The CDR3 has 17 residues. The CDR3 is CASLGGRRTGIRVDQYF. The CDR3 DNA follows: TGTGCCAGCCTCGGGGGTCGACGGACAGGGATAAGAGTTGACCAGTACTTC.

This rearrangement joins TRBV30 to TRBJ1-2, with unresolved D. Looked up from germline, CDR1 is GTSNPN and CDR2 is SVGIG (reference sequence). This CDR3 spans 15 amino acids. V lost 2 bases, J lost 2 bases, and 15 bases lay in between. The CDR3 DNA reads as TGTGCCTGGAGTTGGGCGAGTGGCAGCAACTATGGCTACACCTTC. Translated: CAWSWASGSNYGYTF.

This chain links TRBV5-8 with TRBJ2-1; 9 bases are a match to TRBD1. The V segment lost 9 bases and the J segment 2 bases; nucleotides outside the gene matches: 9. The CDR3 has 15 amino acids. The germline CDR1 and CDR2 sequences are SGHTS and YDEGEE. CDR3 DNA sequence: TGTGCCACCACCCCCCGGGACAGGGCCTACAATGAGCAGTTCTTC. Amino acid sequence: CATTPRDRAYNEQFF.

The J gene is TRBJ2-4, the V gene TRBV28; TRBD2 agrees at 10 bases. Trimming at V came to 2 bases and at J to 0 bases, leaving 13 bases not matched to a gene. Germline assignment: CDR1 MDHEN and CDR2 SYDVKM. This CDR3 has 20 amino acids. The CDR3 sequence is CASSLNKREGTPLAKNIQYF. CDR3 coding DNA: TGTGCCAGCAGTTTAAATAAGCGGGAGGGCACACCTTTAGCCAAAAACATTCAGTACTTC.

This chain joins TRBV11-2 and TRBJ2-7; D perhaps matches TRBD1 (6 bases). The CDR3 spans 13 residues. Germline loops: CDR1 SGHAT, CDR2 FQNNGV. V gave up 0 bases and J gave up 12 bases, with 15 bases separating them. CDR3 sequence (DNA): TGTGCCAGCAGCTTAGATCCCAGGGACACACGGTACTTC. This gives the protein CASSLDPRDTRYF.

The CDR3 sequence is CASSEWPHSYNEQFF. DNA of the CDR3: TGTGCCAGCAGTGAATGGCCACACTCCTACAATGAGCAGTTCTTC. The chain is built from TRBV6-1 and TRBJ2-1; no reliable D call. Germline assignment: CDR1 MNHNS and CDR2 SASEGT. V was shortened by 2 bases and J by 0 bases, with 8 bases between the two germline ends. The CDR3 is 15 amino acids.

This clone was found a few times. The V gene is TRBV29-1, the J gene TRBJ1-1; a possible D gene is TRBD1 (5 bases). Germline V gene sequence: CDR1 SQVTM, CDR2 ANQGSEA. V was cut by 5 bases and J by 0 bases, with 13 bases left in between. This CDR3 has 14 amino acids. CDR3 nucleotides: TGCAGCGTTCTCCCAGGGAGGGTGAACACTGAAGCTTTCTTT. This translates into CSVLPGRVNTEAFF.

The chain's CDR3 is CASSLRTRETQYF. CDR3 nucleotides: TGTGCCAGCAGTCTCCGGACAAGAGAGACCCAGTACTTC. The V gene is TRBV27, the J gene TRBJ2-5; perhaps TRBD1 as D (5 bases). The CDR3 is 13 amino acids. Trimming took off 5 bases at V and 4 bases at J, with 11 bases between the two ends. The germline V gene encodes CDR1 MNHEY and CDR2 SMNVEV (reference sequence).

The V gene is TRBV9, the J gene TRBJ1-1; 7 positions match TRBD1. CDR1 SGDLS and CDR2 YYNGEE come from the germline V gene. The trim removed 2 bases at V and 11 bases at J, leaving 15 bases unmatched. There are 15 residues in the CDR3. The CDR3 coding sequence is TGTGCCAGCAGCGTTGGGATACAGGGGCGGGGGGCGGCTTTCTTT. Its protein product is CASSVGIQGRGAAFF.

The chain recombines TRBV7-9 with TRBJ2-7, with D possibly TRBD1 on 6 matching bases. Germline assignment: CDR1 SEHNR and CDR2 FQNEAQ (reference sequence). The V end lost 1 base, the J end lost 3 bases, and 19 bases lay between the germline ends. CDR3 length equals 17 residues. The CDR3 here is CASSLVRLGHSNYEQYF. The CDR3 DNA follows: TGTGCCAGCAGCTTAGTTCGTCTGGGACACTCTAACTACGAGCAGTACTTC. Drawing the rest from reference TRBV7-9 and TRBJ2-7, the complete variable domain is DTGVSQNPRHKITKRGQNVTFRCDPISEHNRLYWYRQTLGQGPEFLTYFQNEAQLEKSRLLSDRFSAERPKGSFSTLEIQRTEQGDSAMYLCASSLVRLGHSNYEQYFGPGTRLTVT.

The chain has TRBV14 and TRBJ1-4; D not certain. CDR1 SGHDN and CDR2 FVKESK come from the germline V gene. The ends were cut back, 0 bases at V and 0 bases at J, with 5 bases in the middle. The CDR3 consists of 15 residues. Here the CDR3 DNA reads TGTGCCAGCAGCCAAGACAGTGCAACTAATGAAAAACTGTTTTTT. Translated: CASSQDSATNEKLFF.

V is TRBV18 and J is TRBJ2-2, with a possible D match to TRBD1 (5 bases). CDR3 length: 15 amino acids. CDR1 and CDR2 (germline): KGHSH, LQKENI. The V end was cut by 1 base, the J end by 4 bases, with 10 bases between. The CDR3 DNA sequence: TGTGCCAGCTCACCACGTCCAGGGCCCACCGGGGAGCTGTTTTTT. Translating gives CASSPRPGPTGELFF.

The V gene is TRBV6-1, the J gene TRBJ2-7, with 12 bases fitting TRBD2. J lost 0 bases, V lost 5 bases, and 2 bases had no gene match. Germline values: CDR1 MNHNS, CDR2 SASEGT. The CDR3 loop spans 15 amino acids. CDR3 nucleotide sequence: TGTGCCAGCAGTAAGACTAGCGGGAGCTCCTACGAGCAGTACTTC. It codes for CASSKTSGSSYEQYF.

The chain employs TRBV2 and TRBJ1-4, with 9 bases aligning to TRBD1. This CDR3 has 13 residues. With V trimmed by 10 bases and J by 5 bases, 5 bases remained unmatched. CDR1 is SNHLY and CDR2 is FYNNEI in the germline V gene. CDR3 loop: CATPGQGNEKLFF. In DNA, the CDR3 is TGTGCCACCCCGGGACAGGGAAATGAAAAACTGTTTTTT.

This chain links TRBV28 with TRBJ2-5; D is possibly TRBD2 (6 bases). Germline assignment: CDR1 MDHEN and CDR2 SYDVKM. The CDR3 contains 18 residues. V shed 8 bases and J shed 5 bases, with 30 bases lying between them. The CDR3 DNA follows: TGTGCCAGCGCCCCCGGCGGGACCCCATTCATACTCACGGAGACCCAGTACTTC. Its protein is CASAPGGTPFILTETQYF.

CDR3 sequence (DNA): TGTGCCAGCAGCTTGGGAGACTTCTCCTACGAGCAGTACTTC. Protein: CASSLGDFSYEQYF. This chain uses TRBV11-3 with TRBJ2-7; weak D call: TRBD2 (5 bases). Trimming took 3 bases from V and 0 from J, leaving 9 bases between them. The germline V gene encodes CDR1 SGHNT and CDR2 YENEEA. The CDR3 has 14 amino acids.

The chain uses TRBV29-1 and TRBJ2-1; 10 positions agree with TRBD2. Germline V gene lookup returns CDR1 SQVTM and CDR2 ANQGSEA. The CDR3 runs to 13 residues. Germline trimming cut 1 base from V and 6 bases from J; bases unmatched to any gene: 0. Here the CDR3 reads CSVEGTSGNEQFF. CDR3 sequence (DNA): TGCAGCGTTGAAGGGACTAGCGGCAATGAGCAGTTCTTC.

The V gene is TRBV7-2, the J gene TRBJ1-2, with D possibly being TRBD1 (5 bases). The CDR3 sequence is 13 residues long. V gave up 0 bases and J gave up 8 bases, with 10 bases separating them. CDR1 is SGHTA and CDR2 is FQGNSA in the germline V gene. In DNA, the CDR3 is TGTGCCAGCAGCTTAGCGGGGGGAAGCGGCTACACCTTC. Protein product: CASSLAGGSGYTF.

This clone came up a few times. CDR3 sequence reads: CASSHRTSINEQFF. The CDR3 DNA follows: TGTGCCAGCAGTCACCGGACTAGTATCAATGAGCAGTTCTTC. J is TRBJ2-1 and V is TRBV28, with 7 bases matching TRBD2. The trim removed 5 bases at V and 6 bases at J, leaving 7 bases unmatched. The length of the CDR3 is 14 residues. CDR1 and CDR2 (germline): MDHEN, SYDVKM.

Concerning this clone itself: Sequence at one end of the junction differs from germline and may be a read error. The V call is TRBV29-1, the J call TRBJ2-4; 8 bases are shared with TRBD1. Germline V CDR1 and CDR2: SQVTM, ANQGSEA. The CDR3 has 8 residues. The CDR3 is CSVWDRFF. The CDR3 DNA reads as TGCAGCGTTTGGGACAGGTTCTTC.

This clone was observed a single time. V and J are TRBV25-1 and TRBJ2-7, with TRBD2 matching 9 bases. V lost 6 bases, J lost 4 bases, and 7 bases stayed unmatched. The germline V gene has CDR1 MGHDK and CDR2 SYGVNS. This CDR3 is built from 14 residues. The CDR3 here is CASRGGGDAYEQYF. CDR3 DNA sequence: TGTGCCAGCAGGGGCGGGGGGGACGCGTACGAGCAGTACTTC.

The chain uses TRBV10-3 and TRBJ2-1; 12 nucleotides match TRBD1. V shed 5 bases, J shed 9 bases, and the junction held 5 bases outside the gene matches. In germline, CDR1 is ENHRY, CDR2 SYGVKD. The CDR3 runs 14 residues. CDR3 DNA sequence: TGTGCCATCAGTCCGGGACAGGGGGCTGCTGAGCAGTTCTTC. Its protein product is CAISPGQGAAEQFF.

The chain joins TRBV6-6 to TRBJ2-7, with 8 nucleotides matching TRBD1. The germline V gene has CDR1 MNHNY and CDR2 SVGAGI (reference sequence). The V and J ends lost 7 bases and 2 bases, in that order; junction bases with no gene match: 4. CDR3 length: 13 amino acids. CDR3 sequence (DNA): TGTGCCAGCAACAAGGACAGGGCCTACGAGCAGTACTTC. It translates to CASNKDRAYEQYF.

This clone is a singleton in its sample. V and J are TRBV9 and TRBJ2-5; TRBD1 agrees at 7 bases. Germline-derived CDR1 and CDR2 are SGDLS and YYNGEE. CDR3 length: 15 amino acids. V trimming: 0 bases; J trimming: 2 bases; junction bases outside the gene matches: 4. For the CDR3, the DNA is TGTGCCAGCAGCGTAGGCAGGGGGAAACAAGAGACCCAGTACTTC. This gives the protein CASSVGRGKQETQYF.

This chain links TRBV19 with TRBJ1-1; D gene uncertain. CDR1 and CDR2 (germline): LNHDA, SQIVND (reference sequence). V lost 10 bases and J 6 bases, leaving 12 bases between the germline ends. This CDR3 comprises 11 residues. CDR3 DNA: TGTGCCACCAGACACCCCCCTGAAGCTTTCTTT. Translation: CATRHPPEAFF.

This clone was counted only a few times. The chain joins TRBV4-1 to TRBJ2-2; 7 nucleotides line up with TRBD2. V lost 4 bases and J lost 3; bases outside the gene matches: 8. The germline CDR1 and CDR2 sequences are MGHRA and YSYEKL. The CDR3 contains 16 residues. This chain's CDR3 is CASSPTGGGDTGELFF. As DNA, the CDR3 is TGCGCCAGCAGCCCAACGGGAGGAGGGGACACCGGGGAGCTGTTTTTT.

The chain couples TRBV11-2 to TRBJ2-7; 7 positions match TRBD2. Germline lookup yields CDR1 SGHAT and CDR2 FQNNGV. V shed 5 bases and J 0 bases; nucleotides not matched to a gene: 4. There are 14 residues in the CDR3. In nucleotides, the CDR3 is TGTGCCAGCAGCAAGCGGGGCCACTCCTACGAGCAGTACTTC. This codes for CASSKRGHSYEQYF.

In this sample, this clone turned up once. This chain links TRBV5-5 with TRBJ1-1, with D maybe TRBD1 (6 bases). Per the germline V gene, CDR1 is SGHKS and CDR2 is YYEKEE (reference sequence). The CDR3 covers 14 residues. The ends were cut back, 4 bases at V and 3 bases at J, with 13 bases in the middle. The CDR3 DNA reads TGTGCCAGCAGCCCTTGGGGGCAGGACACTGAAGCTTTCTTT. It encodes CASSPWGQDTEAFF.